One and the same sample provided the 30 T cell receptor beta chains below, sequenced in a study of blood T cell repertoires in COVID-19. Assay used: immunoSEQ multiplex PCR; TCRdb lists only in-frame clones, some missing. Here the sample spans about 100,000 clones, around 90% being singletons. The sequenced sample was peripheral blood. These receptors all come from a woman between 55 and 75 years old with acute or convalescent COVID-19.

This chain uses TRBV6-4 with TRBJ2-2; a weak D match, TRBD1 (6 bases). CDR1 MRHNA and CDR2 SNTAGT come from the germline V gene. The germline V and J ends were trimmed by 6 bases and 0 bases, with 11 bases remaining between them. CDR3 length equals 15 residues. As DNA, the CDR3 is TGTGCCAGCAGCCCGGACAGATCGAACACCGGGGAGCTGTTTTTT. Translation gives CASSPDRSNTGELFF.

This clone came up once. The genes are TRBV2 and TRBJ1-5; a possible D gene is TRBD1 (5 bases). Germline CDR1 and CDR2: SNHLY and FYNNEI. V was cut by 6 bases and J by 3 bases, with 15 bases left in between. This CDR3 region has 15 residues. CDR3 bases: TGTGCCAGCAGCCCCCGGGGGGGGTACAATCAGCCCCAGCATTTT. This gives the protein CASSPRGGYNQPQHF.

The J gene is TRBJ1-4, the V gene TRBV5-1, with D unresolved. Germline CDR1 SGHRS, CDR2 YFSETQ. This CDR3 spans 14 amino acids. V shed 1 base and J shed 8 bases, with 12 bases lying between them. As DNA, the CDR3 is TGCGCCAGCAGCTTGAGCACCCTCTCCGAAAAACTGTTTTTT. Amino acid sequence: CASSLSTLSEKLFF. The full variable domain, its missing parts supplied by reference TRBV5-1 and TRBJ1-4, is KAGVTQTPRYLIKTRGQQVTLSCSPISGHRSVSWYQQTPGQGLQFLFEYFSETQRNKGNFPGRFSGRQFSNSRSEMNVSTLELGDSALYLCASSLSTLSEKLFFGSGTQLSVL.

The count of this clone is one. The V and J genes are TRBV10-3 and TRBJ2-5; 9 bases are a match to TRBD1. This CDR3 region has 16 residues. After removal of 4 bases from V and 1 base from J, the junction contained 7 bases not matched to a gene. Germline values: CDR1 ENHRY, CDR2 SYGVKD. The CDR3 loop reads CAISAAGTGPQETQYF. DNA for the CDR3: TGTGCCATCAGTGCCGCTGGGACAGGGCCCCAAGAGACCCAGTACTTC.

The chain employs TRBV9 and TRBJ1-1, with a weak D call TRBD1 (5 bases). V gave up 0 bases and J gave up 5 bases, with 17 bases separating them. The germline V gene has CDR1 SGDLS and CDR2 YYNGEE. This CDR3 spans 16 amino acids. The chain's CDR3 is CASSVVEPGLGTEAFF. The CDR3 DNA follows: TGTGCCAGCAGCGTAGTGGAGCCGGGACTGGGGACTGAAGCTTTCTTT.

This clone was counted a few times. The J gene is TRBJ1-4, the V gene TRBV9; D is possibly TRBD1 (5 bases). Germline loops: CDR1 SGDLS, CDR2 YYNGEE. CDR3 size: 16 residues. With 4 bases removed from V and 0 bases from J, the gap between germline ends came to 13 bases. The CDR3 DNA reads as TGTGCCAGCAGCCCCGGGGGTAGCTCAACTAATGAAAAACTGTTTTTT. It codes for CASSPGGSSTNEKLFF.

The chain has TRBV24-1 and TRBJ2-7; 7 nucleotides align to TRBD1. The ends lost 4 bases at V and 2 bases at J; junction bases unmatched: 4. The CDR3 consists of 14 residues. Germline V CDR1 and CDR2: KGHDR, SFDVKD. The CDR3: CATSDPRGTYEQYF. CDR3 DNA: TGTGCCACCAGTGACCCCAGGGGGACCTACGAGCAGTACTTC.

V is TRBV6-5 and J is TRBJ2-7, with TRBD2 identical over 12 bases. The germline CDR1 and CDR2 sequences are MNHEY and SVGAGI. Trimming took 2 bases from V and 3 from J; bases not matched to a gene: 2. The CDR3 is 15 amino acids. Here the CDR3 reads CASSYVTSGSYEQYF. The CDR3 DNA reads TGTGCCAGCAGTTACGTGACTAGCGGGAGCTACGAGCAGTACTTC.

This sequence joins TRBV7-2 and TRBJ2-2, with a possible D match to TRBD1 (7 bases). Germline lookup yields CDR1 SGHTA and CDR2 FQGNSA. The CDR3 contains 17 residues. V dropped 1 base and J dropped 5 bases, with 17 bases sitting between them. This CDR3 is CASSLVGVPGGTGELFF. CDR3 DNA sequence: TGTGCCAGCAGCTTAGTCGGTGTTCCAGGGGGGACCGGGGAGCTGTTTTTT.

The chain is built from TRBV28 and TRBJ2-1, with 11 bases matching TRBD1. This CDR3 is 12 amino acids long. Germline-derived CDR1 and CDR2 are MDHEN and SYDVKM. Unmatched junction bases numbered 5, after V lost 5 bases and J lost 14 bases. In nucleotides, the CDR3 is TGTGCCAGCAGTATAAGGGACAGGGGGAAGTTCTTC. Its translation is CASSIRDRGKFF.

This chain joins TRBV5-1 and TRBJ2-1, with 8 bases lining up with TRBD2. CDR1 is SGHRS and CDR2 is YFSETQ in the germline V gene. The CDR3 has 16 residues. V lost 1 base and J lost 2; bases outside the gene matches: 5. CDR3 DNA sequence: TGCGCCAGCAGCTTGTCCTCGGGAGGGACCTACAATGAGCAGTTCTTC. This encodes CASSLSSGGTYNEQFF.

The V call is TRBV5-4, the J call TRBJ2-7; D possibly corresponds to TRBD2 (6 bases). The V gene's germline CDR1 is SGHNT and CDR2 YYREEE (reference sequence). With 4 bases removed from V and 7 bases from J, the gap between germline ends came to 9 bases. CDR3 length: 11 residues. CDR3 sequence (DNA): TGTGCCAGCAGCCTTGGGACTGAGCAGTACGTC. Its protein is CASSLGTEQYV.

This clone came up once. The V gene is TRBV7-6, the J gene TRBJ1-5; no clear D. Germline V gives CDR1 SGHVS, CDR2 FNYEAQ. This CDR3 contains 16 residues. The V end was cut by 5 bases, the J end by 0 bases, with 14 bases between. CDR3 coding DNA: TGTGCCAGCAGCCCTCAGACGGGGAATAGCAATCAGCCCCAGCATTTT. Its translation: CASSPQTGNSNQPQHF.

The CDR3: CASSLYPPREGYEQYV. CDR3 coding DNA: TGTGCCAGCAGTTTATACCCCCCTCGGGAGGGCTACGAGCAGTACGTC. V and J are TRBV27 and TRBJ2-7; 8 nucleotides match TRBD2. The CDR3 contains 16 residues. The germline gives CDR1 MNHEY, CDR2 SMNVEV (reference sequence). The ends lost 1 base at V and 3 bases at J; junction bases unmatched: 8.

The V gene is TRBV29-1, the J gene TRBJ2-3, with 10 positions matching TRBD2. The junction had 11 bases not matched to a gene; V was cut back by 2 bases and J by 6 bases. The CDR3 has 16 residues. Germline V gene lookup returns CDR1 SQVTM and CDR2 ANQGSEA. DNA of the CDR3: TGCAGCGTTGAAATAAGGCTAGCGGGAGTGGTGGATACGCAGTATTTT. Translation gives CSVEIRLAGVVDTQYF.

The chain links TRBV20-1 to TRBJ1-2, with D possibly being TRBD1 (5 bases). CDR1 and CDR2 (germline): DFQATT, SNEGSKA (reference sequence). The V gene lost 3 bases and the J gene lost 8 bases, with 10 bases spanning the gap. CDR3 length: 11 amino acids. The CDR3 loop reads CSARRGRGYTF. DNA of the CDR3: TGCAGTGCTAGGCGGGGGAGGGGCTACACCTTC.

The chain is built from TRBV3-1 (or the pseudogene TRBV3-2) and TRBJ2-7; TRBD1 matches 9 bases. This CDR3 has 16 residues. Germline V gives CDR1 LGHDT, CDR2 YNNKEL (reference sequence). Germline trimming cut 4 bases from V and 1 base from J; bases unmatched to any gene: 8. CDR3 loop: CASSLRPGQGSYEQYF. The CDR3, as DNA: TGTGCCAGCAGCCTCCGACCGGGACAGGGTTCCTACGAGCAGTACTTC.

The chain joins TRBV27 to TRBJ2-1; TRBD2 aligns across 13 bases. After removal of 2 bases from V and 7 bases from J, the junction contained 23 bases not matched to a gene. Germline V lookup: CDR1 MNHEY, CDR2 SMNVEV (reference sequence). This CDR3 comprises 22 residues. This CDR3 reads CASSLQVPIRRTSGSSSNEQFF. CDR3 nucleotides: TGTGCCAGCAGTTTACAGGTCCCCATTCGGCGGACTAGCGGGAGCTCATCGAATGAGCAGTTCTTC.

The V gene is TRBV6-6, the J gene TRBJ1-6, with D maybe TRBD1 (6 bases). Germline values: CDR1 MNHNY, CDR2 SVGAGI (reference sequence). V shed 6 bases and J shed 4 bases, with 16 bases lying between them. The CDR3 is 16 residues long. The CDR3 spells CASRRTAGPYNSPLHF. The CDR3, as DNA: TGTGCCAGCAGACGGACAGCCGGCCCGTATAATTCACCCCTCCACTTT.

The rearrangement joins TRBV10-3 to TRBJ1-2; 8 bases map to TRBD1. The CDR3 contains 16 residues. Germline lookup yields CDR1 ENHRY and CDR2 SYGVKD. With 7 bases clipped from V and 7 bases from J, the junction kept 17 bases outside the gene matches. CDR3 nucleotide sequence: TGTGCCATCAAAATGGACAGGGAGTCGCGGGGTGGTGGCTACACCTTC. The encoded protein is CAIKMDRESRGGGYTF.

The chain couples TRBV29-1 to TRBJ2-7, with D possibly matching TRBD1 (5 bases). The V gene's germline CDR1 is SQVTM and CDR2 ANQGSEA. CDR3 length: 12 residues. Deletions cut 2 bases from V and 2 bases from J, with 7 bases between. CDR3 bases: TGCAGCGTTGAACAGGGCCCCTACGAGCAGTACTTC. Translated, it gives CSVEQGPYEQYF.

The gene calls are TRBV29-1 and TRBJ1-1; tentatively, D is TRBD1 (5 bases). Germline V gene lookup returns CDR1 SQVTM and CDR2 ANQGSEA. V dropped 6 bases and J dropped 4 bases, with 18 bases sitting between them. The CDR3 extends over 14 amino acids. CDR3 bases: TGCAGCGTGGTGTTTGGATACGGGGGCACTGAAGCTTTCTTT. It codes for CSVVFGYGGTEAFF.

The V gene is TRBV10-3, the J gene TRBJ2-4, with TRBD1 matching over 9 bases. J was trimmed by 7 bases and V by 0 bases; bases with no gene match: 16. The length of the CDR3 is 19 residues. Germline CDR1 is ENHRY and CDR2 is SYGVKD. This CDR3 reads CAISESPGIVGTGLNIQYF. CDR3 DNA: TGTGCCATCAGTGAGTCACCAGGGATAGTCGGGACAGGGTTGAACATTCAGTACTTC.

The chain links TRBV7-8 to TRBJ1-3, with D perhaps matching TRBD1 (6 bases). The germline CDR1 and CDR2 sequences are SGHVS and FQNEAQ. V lost 1 base to trimming and J lost 7 bases, with 14 bases between them. The CDR3 covers 15 residues. CDR3 DNA sequence: TGTGCCAGCAGCTTAGGGGCGGGGGGCCGGAACACCATATATTTT. Translated: CASSLGAGGRNTIYF.

Regarding this clone: The same CDR3 can be traced to other DNA sequences in this sample. The genes are TRBV6-5 and TRBJ1-1, with D unresolved. There are 14 residues in the CDR3. The ends were cut back, 2 bases at V and 0 bases at J, with 7 bases in the middle. The germline V gene encodes CDR1 MNHEY and CDR2 SVGAGI. This CDR3 reads CASSYTDMNTEAFF. The CDR3 DNA reads TGTGCCAGCAGTTACACAGATATGAACACTGAAGCTTTCTTT.

J is TRBJ2-1 and V is TRBV15, with TRBD2 matching over 7 bases. The ends lost 3 bases at V and 6 bases at J; junction bases unmatched: 8. The CDR3 extends over 15 amino acids. Per germline, CDR1 LNHNV and CDR2 YYDKDF (reference sequence). The CDR3 here is CATSRGEGLSNEQFF. Written as DNA, the CDR3 is TGTGCCACCAGCAGGGGGGAGGGCCTGTCCAATGAGCAGTTCTTC. The variable domain in full, completed from reference TRBV15 and TRBJ2-1, reads DAMVIQNPRYQVTQFGKPVTLSCSQTLNHNVMYWYQQKSSQAPKLLFHYYDKDFNNEADTPDNFQSRRPNTSFCFLDIRSPGLGDTAMYLCATSRGEGLSNEQFFGPGTRLTVL.

V gene TRBV11-3 combines with J gene TRBJ2-2; D may be TRBD1 (5 bases). V was cut by 5 bases and J by 7 bases, with 11 bases left in between. CDR1 and CDR2 from the germline V gene are SGHNT and YENEEA. CDR3 length: 13 amino acids. The CDR3 DNA follows: TGTGCCAGCAGCCCAGGGATTGACGGGGAGCTGTTTTTT. It yields the protein CASSPGIDGELFF.

This sequence joins TRBV13 and TRBJ1-3, with D hard to call. CDR3 length: 17 amino acids. V lost 1 base, J lost 0 bases, and 13 bases lay in between. CDR1 is PRHDT, CDR2 FYEKMQ, per germline (reference sequence). The chain's CDR3 is CASSLARRELSGNTIYF. CDR3 nucleotides: TGTGCCAGCAGCTTAGCGAGGAGGGAACTCTCTGGAAACACCATATATTTT.

The J gene is TRBJ2-1, the V gene TRBV30; no firm D call. The CDR3 covers 13 residues. Trimming took off 1 base at V and 9 bases at J, with 13 bases between the two ends. Germline V gene data show CDR1 as GTSNPN and CDR2 as SVGIG (reference sequence). The CDR3 here is CAWSALGLGEQFF. The CDR3 coding sequence is TGTGCCTGGAGTGCCCTTGGCCTAGGTGAGCAGTTCTTC.

The chain uses TRBV20-1 and TRBJ1-1; unclear D gene. Germline V lookup: CDR1 DFQATT, CDR2 SNEGSKA (reference sequence). CDR3 length: 11 residues. Trimming shortened V by 5 bases and J by 0 bases, and 4 bases separated the two germline ends. CDR3 residues: CSAQVNTEAFF. The DNA of the CDR3 is TGCAGTGCTCAGGTGAACACTGAAGCTTTCTTT.